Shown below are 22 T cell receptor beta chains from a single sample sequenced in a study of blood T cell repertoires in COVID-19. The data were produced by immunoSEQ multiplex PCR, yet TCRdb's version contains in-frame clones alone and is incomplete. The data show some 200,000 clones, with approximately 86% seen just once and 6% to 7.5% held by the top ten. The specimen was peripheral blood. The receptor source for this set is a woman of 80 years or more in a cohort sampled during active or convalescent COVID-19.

CDR3 in amino acids: CASTLTRASGNTIYF. Written as DNA, the CDR3 is TGTGCCAGCACCCTCACGAGGGCCTCTGGAAACACCATATATTTT. This chain links TRBV6-5 with TRBJ1-3, with D unclear. Germline CDR1 and CDR2: MNHEY and SVGAGI. The V end lost 7 bases, the J end lost 0 bases, and 13 bases lay between the germline ends. The CDR3 has 15 residues.

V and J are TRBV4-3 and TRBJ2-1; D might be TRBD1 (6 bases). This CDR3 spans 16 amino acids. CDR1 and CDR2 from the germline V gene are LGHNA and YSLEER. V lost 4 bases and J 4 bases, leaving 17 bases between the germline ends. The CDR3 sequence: CASSPSGEGLYNEQFF. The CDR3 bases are TGCGCCAGCAGCCCATCAGGGGAAGGCCTTTACAATGAGCAGTTCTTC.

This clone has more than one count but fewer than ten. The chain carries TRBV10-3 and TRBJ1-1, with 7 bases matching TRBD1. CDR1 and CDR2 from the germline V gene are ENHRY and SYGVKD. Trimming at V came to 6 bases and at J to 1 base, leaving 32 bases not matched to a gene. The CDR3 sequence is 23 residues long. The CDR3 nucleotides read TGTGCCATCAGCCTAAGAGGAGCCTCCGGGACAGCTACCTCGGGTGCCACGAACACTGAAGCTTTCTTT. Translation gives CAISLRGASGTATSGATNTEAFF.

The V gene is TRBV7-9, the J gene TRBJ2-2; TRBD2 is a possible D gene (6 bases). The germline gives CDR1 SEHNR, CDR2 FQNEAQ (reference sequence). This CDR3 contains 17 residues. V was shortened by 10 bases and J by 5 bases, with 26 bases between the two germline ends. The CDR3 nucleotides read TGTGCCAAATCTATCACGGACACGGGAGTGGTTACCGGGGAGCTGTTTTTT. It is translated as CAKSITDTGVVTGELFF.

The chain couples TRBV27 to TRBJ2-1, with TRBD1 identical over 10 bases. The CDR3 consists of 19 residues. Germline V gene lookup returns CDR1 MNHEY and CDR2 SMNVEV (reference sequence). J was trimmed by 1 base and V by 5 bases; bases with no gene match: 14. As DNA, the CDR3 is TGTGCCAGCAGTATGCCGGGACAGGGGATATTCCGGTCCTACAATGAGCAGTTCTTC. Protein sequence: CASSMPGQGIFRSYNEQFF.

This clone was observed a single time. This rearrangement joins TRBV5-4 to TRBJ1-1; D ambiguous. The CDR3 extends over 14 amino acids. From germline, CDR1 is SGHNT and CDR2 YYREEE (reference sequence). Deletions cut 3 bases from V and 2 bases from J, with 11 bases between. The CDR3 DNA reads TGTGCCAGCAGCTCCGGAGGGTCCAACACTGAAGCTTTCTTT. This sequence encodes CASSSGGSNTEAFF.

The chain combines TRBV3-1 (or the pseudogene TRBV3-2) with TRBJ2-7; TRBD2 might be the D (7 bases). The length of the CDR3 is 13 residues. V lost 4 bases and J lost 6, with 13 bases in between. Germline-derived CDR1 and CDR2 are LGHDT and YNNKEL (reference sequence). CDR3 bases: TGTGCCAGCAGCCTAGGGGGAGGGGGCGAGCAGTACGTC. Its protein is CASSLGGGGEQYV.

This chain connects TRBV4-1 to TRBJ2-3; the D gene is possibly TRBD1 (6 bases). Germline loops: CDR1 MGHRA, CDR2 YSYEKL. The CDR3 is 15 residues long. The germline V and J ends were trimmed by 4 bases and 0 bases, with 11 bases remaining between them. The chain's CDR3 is CASSPRTASTDTQYF. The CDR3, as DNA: TGCGCCAGCAGCCCACGGACAGCTAGCACAGATACGCAGTATTTT.

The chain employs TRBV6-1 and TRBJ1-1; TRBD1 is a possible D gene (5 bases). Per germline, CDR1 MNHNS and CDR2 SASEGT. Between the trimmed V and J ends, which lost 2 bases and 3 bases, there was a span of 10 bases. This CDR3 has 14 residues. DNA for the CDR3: TGTGCCAGCAGTGAATGGGGGGAACACACTGAAGCTTTCTTT. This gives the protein CASSEWGEHTEAFF.

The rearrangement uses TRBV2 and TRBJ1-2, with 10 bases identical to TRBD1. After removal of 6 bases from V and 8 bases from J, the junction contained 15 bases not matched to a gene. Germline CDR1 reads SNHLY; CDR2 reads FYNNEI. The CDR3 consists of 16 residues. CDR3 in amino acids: CASRKVRDRGHSGYTF. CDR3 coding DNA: TGTGCCAGCAGGAAAGTCCGGGACAGGGGACACTCGGGCTACACCTTC.

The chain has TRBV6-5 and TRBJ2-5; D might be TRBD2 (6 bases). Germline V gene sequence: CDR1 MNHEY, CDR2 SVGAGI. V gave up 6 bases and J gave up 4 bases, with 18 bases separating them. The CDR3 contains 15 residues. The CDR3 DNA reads TGTGCCAGCAGCCACCCGGGTCGGGGGTTAGAGACCCAGTACTTC. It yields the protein CASSHPGRGLETQYF.

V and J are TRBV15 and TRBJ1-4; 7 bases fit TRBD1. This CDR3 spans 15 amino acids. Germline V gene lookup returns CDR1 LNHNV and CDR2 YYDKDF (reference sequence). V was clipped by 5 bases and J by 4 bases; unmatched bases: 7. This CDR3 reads CATSAQGVNNEKLFF. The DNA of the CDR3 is TGTGCCACCAGCGCCCAGGGGGTTAATAATGAAAAACTGTTTTTT.

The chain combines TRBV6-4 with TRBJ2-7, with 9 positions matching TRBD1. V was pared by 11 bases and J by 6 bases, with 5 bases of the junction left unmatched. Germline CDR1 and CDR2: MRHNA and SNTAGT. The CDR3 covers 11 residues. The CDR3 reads CAGYRGLEQYV. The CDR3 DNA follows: TGTGCCGGGTACAGGGGGCTCGAGCAGTACGTC.

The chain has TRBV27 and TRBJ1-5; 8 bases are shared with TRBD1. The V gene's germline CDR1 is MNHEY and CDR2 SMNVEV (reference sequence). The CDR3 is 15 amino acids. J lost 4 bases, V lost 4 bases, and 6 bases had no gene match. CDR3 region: CASSWTGRGNQPQHF. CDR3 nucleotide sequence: TGTGCCAGCAGTTGGACAGGGCGAGGGAATCAGCCCCAGCATTTT.

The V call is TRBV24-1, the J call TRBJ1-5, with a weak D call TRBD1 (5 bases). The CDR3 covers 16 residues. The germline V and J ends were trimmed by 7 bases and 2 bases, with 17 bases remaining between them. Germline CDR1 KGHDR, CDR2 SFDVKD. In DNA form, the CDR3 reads TGTGCCACCAGCGGTGGGGGGGGTGTGGGCAATCAGCCCCAGCATTTT. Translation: CATSGGGGVGNQPQHF.

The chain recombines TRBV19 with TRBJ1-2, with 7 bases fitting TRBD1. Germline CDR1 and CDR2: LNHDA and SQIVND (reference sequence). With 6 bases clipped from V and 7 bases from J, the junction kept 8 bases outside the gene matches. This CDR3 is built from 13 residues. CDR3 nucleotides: TGTGCCAGTAGAAGGACAGGAGATTTTGGCTACACCTTC. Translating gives CASRRTGDFGYTF. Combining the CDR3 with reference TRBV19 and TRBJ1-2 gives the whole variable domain DGGITQSPKYLFRKEGQNVTLSCEQNLNHDAMYWYRQDPGQGLRLIYYSQIVNDFQKGDIAEGYSVSREKKESFPLTVTSAQKNPTAFYLCASRRTGDFGYTFGSGTRLTVV.

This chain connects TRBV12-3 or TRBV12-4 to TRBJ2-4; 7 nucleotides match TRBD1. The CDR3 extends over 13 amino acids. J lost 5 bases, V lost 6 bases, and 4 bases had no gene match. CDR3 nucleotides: TGTGCCAGCAGACGGACAGGAGAAAACATTCAGTACTTC. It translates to CASRRTGENIQYF.

CDR3 in DNA: TGCGCCAGCAGCTTGTCCGGGACAGGGATGGAGACCCAGTACTTC. Encoded protein: CASSLSGTGMETQYF. This sequence joins TRBV5-1 and TRBJ2-5; TRBD1 matches at 9 bases. The V gene end was trimmed by 1 base and the J gene end by 5 bases; junction bases not matched to a gene: 6. CDR3 length: 15 residues. Germline assignment: CDR1 SGHRS and CDR2 YFSETQ.

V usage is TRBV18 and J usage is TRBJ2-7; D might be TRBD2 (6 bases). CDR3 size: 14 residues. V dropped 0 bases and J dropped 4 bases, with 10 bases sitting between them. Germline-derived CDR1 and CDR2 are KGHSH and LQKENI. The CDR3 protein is CASSPPGLQYEQYF. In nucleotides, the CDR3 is TGTGCCAGCTCACCACCGGGACTCCAATACGAGCAGTACTTC.

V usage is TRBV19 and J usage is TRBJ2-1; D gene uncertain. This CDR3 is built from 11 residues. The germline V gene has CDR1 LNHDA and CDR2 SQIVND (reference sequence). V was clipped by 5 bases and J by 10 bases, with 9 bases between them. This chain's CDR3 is CASSVAREQFF. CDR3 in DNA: TGTGCCAGTAGTGTTGCGCGGGAGCAGTTCTTC.

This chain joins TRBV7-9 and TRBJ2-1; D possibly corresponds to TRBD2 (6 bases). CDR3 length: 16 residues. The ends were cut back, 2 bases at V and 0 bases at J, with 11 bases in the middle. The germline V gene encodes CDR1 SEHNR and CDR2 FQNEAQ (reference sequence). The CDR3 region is CASSLIYGSSYNEQFF. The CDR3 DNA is TGTGCCAGCAGCTTAATCTACGGGAGCTCCTACAATGAGCAGTTCTTC.

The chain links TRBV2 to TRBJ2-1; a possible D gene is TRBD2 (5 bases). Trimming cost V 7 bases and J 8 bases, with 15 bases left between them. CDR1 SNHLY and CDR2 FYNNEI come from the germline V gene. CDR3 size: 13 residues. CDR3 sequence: CASKWENQDEQFF. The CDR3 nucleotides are TGTGCCAGCAAGTGGGAGAACCAGGATGAGCAGTTCTTC.